This entry describes one T cell receptor beta chain. Its antigen is still unknown. The source of the sample is a study of regulatory T cells in long-lasting Graves disease. The CDR3 is 13 amino acids. Trimming shortened V by 3 bases and J by 3 bases, and 6 bases separated the two germline ends. CDR1 and CDR2 from the germline V gene are SGHTA and FQGTGA. Regarding time point: persistent/refractory GD, antithyroid drugs over 5 years with positive TRAb. Making the TCR library involved RNA that had been extracted from PBMCs. Blood from the periphery, approximately 8.6 milliliters in all, was drawn into EDTA tubes. With iRepertoire HTBI primers and Arm-PCR of CDR3 regions, TCR beta libraries were built. A single record per CDR3 protein comes from TCRdb applying MiXCR to the multiplex PCR reads. Seen here are some 340,000 distinct CDR3 sequences, approximately 25% observed once, and the top ten hold about 29%.

Findings of the study overall: TRBV28, TRBJ1-2 and TRBJ2-5 were favored in persistent disease.

This TCR was recovered from a woman aged 35 to 49 with Graves disease. The gene calls are TRBV7-3 and TRBJ2-4; unclear D gene. Sequencing was performed on peripheral blood mononuclear cells (PBMCs), taken when the disease was refractory, from a patient treated with antithyroid drugs. As DNA, the CDR3 is TGTGCCAGCAGCTTGGACGTCAAAAACATTCAGTACTTC. Its protein product is CASSLDVKNIQYF.